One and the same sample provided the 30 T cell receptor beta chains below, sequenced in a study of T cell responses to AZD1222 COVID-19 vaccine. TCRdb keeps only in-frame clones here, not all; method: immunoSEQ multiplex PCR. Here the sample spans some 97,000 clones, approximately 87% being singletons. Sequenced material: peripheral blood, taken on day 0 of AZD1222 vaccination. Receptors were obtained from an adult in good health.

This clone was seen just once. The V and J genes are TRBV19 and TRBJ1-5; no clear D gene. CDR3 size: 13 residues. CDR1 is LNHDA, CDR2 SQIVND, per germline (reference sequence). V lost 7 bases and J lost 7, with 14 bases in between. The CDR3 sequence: CASTLSSRQPQHF. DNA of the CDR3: TGTGCCAGTACCTTGAGCTCTCGACAGCCCCAGCATTTT.

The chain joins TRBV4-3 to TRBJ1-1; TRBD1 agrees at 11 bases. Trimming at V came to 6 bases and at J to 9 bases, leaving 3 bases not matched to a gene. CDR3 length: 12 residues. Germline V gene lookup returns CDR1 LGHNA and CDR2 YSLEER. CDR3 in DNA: TGCGCCAGCAGTCGGGACAGGGGGAAAGCTTTCTTT. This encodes CASSRDRGKAFF.

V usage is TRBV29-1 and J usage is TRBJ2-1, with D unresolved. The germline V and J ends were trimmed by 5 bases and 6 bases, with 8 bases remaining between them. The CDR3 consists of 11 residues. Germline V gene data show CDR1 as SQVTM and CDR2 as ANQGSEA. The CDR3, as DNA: TGCAGCGTTTGGCAATTCAATGAGCAGTTCTTC. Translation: CSVWQFNEQFF.

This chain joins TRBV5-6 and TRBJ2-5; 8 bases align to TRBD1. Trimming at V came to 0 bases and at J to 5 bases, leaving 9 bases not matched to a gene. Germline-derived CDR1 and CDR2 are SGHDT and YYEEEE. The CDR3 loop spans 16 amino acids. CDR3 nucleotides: TGTGCCAGCAGCTTGGGTCAGGGGGCCGGTGTGGAGACCCAGTACTTC. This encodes CASSLGQGAGVETQYF.

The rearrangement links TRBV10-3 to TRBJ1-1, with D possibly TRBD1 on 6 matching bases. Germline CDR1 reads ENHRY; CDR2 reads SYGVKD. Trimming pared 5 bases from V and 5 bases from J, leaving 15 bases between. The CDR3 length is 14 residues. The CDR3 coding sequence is TGTGCCATCAGTCCCAAGATACAGGGTACTGAAGCTTTCTTT. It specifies CAISPKIQGTEAFF.

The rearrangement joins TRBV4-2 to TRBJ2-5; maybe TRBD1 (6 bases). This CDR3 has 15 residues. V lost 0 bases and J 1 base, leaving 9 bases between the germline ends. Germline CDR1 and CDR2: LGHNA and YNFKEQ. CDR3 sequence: CASSQDNRVQETQYF. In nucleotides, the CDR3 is TGTGCCAGCAGCCAAGATAACAGGGTCCAAGAGACCCAGTACTTC.

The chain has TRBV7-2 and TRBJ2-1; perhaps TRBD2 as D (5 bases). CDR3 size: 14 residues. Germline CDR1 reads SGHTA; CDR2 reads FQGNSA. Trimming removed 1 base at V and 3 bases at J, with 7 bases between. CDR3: CASSLDSGYNEQFF. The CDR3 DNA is TGTGCCAGCAGCTTAGACAGCGGCTACAATGAGCAGTTCTTC.

CDR3 loop: CASSWGYGYTF. CDR3 DNA: TGTGCCAGCAGCTGGGGCTATGGCTACACCTTC. The chain carries TRBV12-3 or TRBV12-4 and TRBJ1-2; D call uncertain. Between the trimmed V and J ends, which lost 6 bases and 4 bases, there was a span of 6 bases. The CDR3 runs to 11 residues.

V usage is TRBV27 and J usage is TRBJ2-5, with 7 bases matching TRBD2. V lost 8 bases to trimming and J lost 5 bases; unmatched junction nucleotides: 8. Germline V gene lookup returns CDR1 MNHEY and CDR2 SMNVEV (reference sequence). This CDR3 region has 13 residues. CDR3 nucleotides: TGTGCCAGCGGCCCGCGGGGGAGGGAGACCCAGTACTTC. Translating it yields CASGPRGRETQYF.

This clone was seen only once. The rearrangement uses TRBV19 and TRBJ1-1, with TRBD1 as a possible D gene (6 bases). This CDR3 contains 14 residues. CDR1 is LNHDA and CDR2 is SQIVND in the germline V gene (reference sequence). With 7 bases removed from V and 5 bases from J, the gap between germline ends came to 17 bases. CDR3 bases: TGTGCCAGTACCTTTGGGGGGGCGCGGACTGAAGCTTTCTTT. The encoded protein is CASTFGGARTEAFF.

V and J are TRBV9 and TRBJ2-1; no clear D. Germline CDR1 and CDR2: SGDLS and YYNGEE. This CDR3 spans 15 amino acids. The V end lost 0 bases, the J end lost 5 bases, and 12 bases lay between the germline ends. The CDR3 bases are TGTGCCAGCAGCGTAGGTCGCCAGTCCGACAATGAGCAGTTCTTC. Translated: CASSVGRQSDNEQFF.

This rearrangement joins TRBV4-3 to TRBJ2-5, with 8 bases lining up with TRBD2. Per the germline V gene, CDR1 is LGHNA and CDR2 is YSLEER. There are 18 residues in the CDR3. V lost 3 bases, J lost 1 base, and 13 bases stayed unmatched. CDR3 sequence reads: CASSHNWNPGGIQETQYF. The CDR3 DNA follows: TGCGCCAGCAGCCACAACTGGAACCCGGGGGGGATCCAAGAGACCCAGTACTTC.

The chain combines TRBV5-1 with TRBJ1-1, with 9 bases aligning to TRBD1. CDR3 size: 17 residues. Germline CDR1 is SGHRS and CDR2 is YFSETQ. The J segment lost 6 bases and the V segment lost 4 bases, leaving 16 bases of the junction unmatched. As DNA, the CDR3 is TGCGCCAGCAGCCCAACAGGGGGACAGGGATATTTCGCTGAAGCTTTCTTT. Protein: CASSPTGGQGYFAEAFF.

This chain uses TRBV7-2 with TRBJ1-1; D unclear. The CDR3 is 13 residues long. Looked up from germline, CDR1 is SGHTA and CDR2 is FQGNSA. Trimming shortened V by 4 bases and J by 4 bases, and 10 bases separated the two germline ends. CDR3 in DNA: TGTGCCAGCAGCTATGGGAGTAGCACTGAAGCTTTCTTT. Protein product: CASSYGSSTEAFF.

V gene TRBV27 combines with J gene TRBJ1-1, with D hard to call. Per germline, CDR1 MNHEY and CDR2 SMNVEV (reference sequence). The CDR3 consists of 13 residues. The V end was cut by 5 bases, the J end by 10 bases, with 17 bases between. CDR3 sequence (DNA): TGTGCCAGCAGTGGCCGGACGGCCGGTGGAGCTTTCTTT. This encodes CASSGRTAGGAFF.

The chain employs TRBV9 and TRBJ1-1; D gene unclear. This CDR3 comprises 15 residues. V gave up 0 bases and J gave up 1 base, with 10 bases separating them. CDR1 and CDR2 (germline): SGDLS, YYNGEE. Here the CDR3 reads CASSVEAGGNTEAFF. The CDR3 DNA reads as TGTGCCAGCAGCGTAGAAGCAGGAGGGAACACTGAAGCTTTCTTT.

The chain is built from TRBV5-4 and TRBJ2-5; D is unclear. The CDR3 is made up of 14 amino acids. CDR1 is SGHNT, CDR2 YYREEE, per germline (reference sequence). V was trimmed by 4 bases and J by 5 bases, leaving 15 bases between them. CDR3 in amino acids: CASSPGLVRETQYF. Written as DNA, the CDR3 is TGTGCCAGCAGCCCGGGCCTAGTTCGGGAGACCCAGTACTTC.

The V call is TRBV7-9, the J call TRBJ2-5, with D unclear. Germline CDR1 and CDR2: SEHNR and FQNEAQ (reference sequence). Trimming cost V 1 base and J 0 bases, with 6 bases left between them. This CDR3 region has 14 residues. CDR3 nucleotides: TGTGCCAGCAGCTTAGGTGTGGACCAAGAGACCCAGTACTTC. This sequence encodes CASSLGVDQETQYF.

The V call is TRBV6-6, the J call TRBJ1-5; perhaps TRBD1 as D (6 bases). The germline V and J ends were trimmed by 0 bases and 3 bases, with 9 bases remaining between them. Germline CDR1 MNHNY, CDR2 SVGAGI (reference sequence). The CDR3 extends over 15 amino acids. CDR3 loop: CASSYSRGTNQPQHF. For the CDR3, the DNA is TGTGCCAGCAGTTACTCGAGGGGGACCAATCAGCCCCAGCATTTT.

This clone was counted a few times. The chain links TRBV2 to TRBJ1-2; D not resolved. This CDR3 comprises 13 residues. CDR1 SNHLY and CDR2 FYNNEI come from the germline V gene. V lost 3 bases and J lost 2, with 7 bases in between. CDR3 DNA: TGTGCCAGCAGTGACCCGGACAACTATGGCTACACCTTC. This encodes CASSDPDNYGYTF.

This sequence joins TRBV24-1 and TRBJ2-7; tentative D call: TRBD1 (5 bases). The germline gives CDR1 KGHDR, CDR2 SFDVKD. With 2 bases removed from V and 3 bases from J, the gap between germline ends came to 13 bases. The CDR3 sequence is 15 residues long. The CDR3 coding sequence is TGTGCCACCAGTGATTCAGGGCAAGGCTTCTACGAGCAGTACTTC. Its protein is CATSDSGQGFYEQYF.

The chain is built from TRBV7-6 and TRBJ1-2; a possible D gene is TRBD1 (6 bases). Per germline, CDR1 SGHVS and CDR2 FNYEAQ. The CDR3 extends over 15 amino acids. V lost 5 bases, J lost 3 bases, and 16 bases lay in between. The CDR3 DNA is TGTGCCAGCAGCCCCGACAGGCGCGTTGACTATGGCTACACCTTC. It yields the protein CASSPDRRVDYGYTF.

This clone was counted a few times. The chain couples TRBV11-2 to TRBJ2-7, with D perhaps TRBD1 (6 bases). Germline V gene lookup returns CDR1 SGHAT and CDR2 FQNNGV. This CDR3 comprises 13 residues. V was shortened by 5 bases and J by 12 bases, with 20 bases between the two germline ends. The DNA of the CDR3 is TGTGCCAGCAGCCTGACCCGACAGGCACCCCCGTACTTC. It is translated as CASSLTRQAPPYF.

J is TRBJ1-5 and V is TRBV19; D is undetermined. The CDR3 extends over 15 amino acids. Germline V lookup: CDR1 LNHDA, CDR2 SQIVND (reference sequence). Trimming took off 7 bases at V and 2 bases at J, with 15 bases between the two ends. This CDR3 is CASIEDPRRNQPQHF. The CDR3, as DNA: TGTGCCAGTATCGAGGATCCCCGGCGCAATCAGCCCCAGCATTTT. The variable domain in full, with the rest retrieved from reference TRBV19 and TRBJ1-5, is DGGITQSPKYLFRKEGQNVTLSCEQNLNHDAMYWYRQDPGQGLRLIYYSQIVNDFQKGDIAEGYSVSREKKESFPLTVTSAQKNPTAFYLCASIEDPRRNQPQHFGDGTRLSIL.

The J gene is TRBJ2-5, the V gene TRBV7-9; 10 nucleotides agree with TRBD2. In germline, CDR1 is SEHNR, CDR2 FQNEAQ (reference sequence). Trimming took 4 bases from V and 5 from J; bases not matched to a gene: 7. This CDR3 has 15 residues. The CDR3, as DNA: TGTGCCAGCAGCTCCTCGACTAGCGGGCTGGAGACCCAGTACTTC. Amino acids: CASSSSTSGLETQYF.

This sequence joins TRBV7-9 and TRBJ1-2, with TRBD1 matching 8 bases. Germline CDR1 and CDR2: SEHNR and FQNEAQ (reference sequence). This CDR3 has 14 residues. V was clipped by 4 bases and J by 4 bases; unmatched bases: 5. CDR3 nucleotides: TGTGCCAGCAGCTCAACAGGGACAGGCTATGGCTACACCTTC. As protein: CASSSTGTGYGYTF.

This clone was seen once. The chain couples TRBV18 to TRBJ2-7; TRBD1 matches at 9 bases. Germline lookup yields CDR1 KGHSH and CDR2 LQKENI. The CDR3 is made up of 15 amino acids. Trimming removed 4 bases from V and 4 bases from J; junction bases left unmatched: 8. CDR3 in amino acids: CASSLSGTGMYEQYF. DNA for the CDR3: TGTGCCAGCTCACTCTCCGGGACAGGGATGTACGAGCAGTACTTC.

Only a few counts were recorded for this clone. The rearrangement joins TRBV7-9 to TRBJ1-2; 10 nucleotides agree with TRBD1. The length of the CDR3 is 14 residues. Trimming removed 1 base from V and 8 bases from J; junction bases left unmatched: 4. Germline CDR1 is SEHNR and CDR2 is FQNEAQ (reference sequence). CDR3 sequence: CASSLGDRGGGYTF. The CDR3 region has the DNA TGTGCCAGCAGCTTAGGGGACAGGGGTGGAGGCTACACCTTC. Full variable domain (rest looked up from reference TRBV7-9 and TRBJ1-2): DTGVSQNPRHKITKRGQNVTFRCDPISEHNRLYWYRQTLGQGPEFLTYFQNEAQLEKSRLLSDRFSAERPKGSFSTLEIQRTEQGDSAMYLCASSLGDRGGGYTFGSGTRLTVV.

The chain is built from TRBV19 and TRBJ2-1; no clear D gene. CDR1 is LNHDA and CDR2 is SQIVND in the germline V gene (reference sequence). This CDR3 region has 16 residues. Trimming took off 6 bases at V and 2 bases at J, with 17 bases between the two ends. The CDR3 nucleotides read TGTGCCAGTAGCCTCCCTGCGATGGGGACCTACAATGAGCAGTTCTTC. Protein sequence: CASSLPAMGTYNEQFF.

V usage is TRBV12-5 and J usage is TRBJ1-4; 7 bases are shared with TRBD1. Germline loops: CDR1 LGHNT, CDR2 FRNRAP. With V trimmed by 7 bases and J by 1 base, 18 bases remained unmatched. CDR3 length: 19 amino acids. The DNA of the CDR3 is TGTGCTAGTGAGCCTCGACAGGGAATCTGTCGCGTAACTAATGAAAAACTGTTTTTT. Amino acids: CASEPRQGICRVTNEKLFF.